This T cell receptor (beta chain) was profiled in a study of OX40 agonist ivuxolimab in advanced cancers. Across the whole study: The dose of intravenous ivuxolimab that patients received every 2 weeks ranged from 0.01 to 10 mg/kg. Whole-study findings and limits: There were, on average, more expanded clones in CD8+ T cells than in CD4+.

V lost 0 bases, J lost 2 bases, and 11 bases stayed unmatched. This CDR3 is built from 19 residues. Using immunoSEQ multiplex PCR, the repertoire was profiled, and TCRdb retains in-frame clones only, with some absent. The sample holds about 37,000 clones, roughly 87% seen once. Of note for this clone: Its antigen is still unknown.

The source of this sequence is an adult with an advanced solid tumor such as melanoma, head and neck, liver or kidney cancer. V and J are TRBV6-7 and TRBJ2-5; 11 positions match TRBD1. TRBV6-7 is noted as an ORF with a role that remains uncertain. The source material was CD4+ or CD8+ T cells sorted from blood, sampled in a trial of the OX40 agonist ivuxolimab. Written as DNA, the CDR3 is TGTGCCAGCAGTTACTCGATAGACCGCCGGGACAGGGGGCAAGAGACCCAGTACTTC. Translation gives CASSYSIDRRDRGQETQYF.